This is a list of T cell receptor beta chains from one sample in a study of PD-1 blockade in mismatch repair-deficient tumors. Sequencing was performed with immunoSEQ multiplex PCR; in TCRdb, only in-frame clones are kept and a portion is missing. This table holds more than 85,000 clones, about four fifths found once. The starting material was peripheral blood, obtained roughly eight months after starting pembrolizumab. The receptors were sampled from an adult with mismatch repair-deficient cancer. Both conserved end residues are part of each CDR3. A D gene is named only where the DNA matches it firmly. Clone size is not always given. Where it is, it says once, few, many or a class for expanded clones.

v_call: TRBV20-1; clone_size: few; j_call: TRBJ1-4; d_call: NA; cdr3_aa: CSASVTEKLFF; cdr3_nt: TGCAGTGCTAGTGTAACTGAAAAACTGTTTTTT
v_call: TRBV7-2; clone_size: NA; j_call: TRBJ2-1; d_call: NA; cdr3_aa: CASSLYGRRTYNEQFF; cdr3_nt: TGTGCCAGCAGCTTATATGGGCGGAGGACTTACAATGAGCAGTTCTTC
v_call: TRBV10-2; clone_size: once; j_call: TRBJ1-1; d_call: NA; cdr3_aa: CASTFGRVNTEAFF; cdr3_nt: TGCGCCAGCACGTTTGGGAGAGTGAACACTGAAGCTTTCTTT
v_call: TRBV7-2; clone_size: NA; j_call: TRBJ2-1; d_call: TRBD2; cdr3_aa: CASSATSGSYNEQFF; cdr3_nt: TGTGCCAGCAGCGCTACTAGCGGCTCCTACAATGAGCAGTTCTTC
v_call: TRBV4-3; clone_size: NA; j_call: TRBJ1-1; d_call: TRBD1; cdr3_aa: CASSQEGQGRMNTEAFF; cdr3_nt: TGCGCCAGCAGCCAAGAGGGACAGGGGCGCATGAACACTGAAGCTTTCTTT
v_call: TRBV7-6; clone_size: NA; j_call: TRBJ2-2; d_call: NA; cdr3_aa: CASSLGSGGGTGELFF; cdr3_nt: TGTGCCAGCAGCTTAGGGAGTGGGGGAGGCACCGGGGAGCTGTTTTTT
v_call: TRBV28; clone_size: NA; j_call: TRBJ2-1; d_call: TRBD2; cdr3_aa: CASSLAGLAAYNEQFF; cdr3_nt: TGTGCCAGCAGTTTAGCGGGACTAGCGGCCTACAATGAGCAGTTCTTC
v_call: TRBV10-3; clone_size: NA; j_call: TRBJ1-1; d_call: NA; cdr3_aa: CAISTGGPEAFF; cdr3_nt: TGTGCCATCAGTACAGGCGGGCCTGAAGCTTTCTTT
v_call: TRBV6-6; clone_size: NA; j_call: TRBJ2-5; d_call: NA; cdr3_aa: CASSYSRETQYF; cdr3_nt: TGTGCCAGCAGTTACTCCCGGGAGACCCAGTACTTC
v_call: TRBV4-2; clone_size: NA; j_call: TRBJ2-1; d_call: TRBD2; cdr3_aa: CASSQEVSGAYNEQFF; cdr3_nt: TGTGCCAGCAGCCAAGAGGTTAGCGGGGCTTACAATGAGCAGTTCTTC
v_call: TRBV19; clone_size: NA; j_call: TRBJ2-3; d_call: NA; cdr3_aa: CASSPSGRTNTDTQYF; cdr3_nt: TGTGCCAGTAGTCCAAGCGGGCGCACTAATACAGATACGCAGTATTTT
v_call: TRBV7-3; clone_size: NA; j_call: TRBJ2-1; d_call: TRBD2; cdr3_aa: CASSFEREGYNEQFF; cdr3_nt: TGTGCCAGCAGCTTCGAGCGGGAGGGTTACAATGAGCAGTTCTTC
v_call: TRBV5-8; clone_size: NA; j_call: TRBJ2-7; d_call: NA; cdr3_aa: CASSLLVSSSYEQYF; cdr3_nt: TGTGCCAGCAGCTTGCTCGTTTCAAGCTCCTACGAGCAGTACTTC
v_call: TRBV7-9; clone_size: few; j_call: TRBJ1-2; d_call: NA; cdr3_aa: CASSPDRNYGYTF; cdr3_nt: TGTGCCAGCAGCCCTGACAGGAACTATGGCTACACCTTC
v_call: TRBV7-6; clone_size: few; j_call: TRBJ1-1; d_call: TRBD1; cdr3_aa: CASSPGQGTEAFF; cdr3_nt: TGTGCCAGCAGCCCAGGACAGGGGACTGAAGCTTTCTTT
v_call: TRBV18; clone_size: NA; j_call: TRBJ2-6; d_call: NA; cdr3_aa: CASSLKREAGANVLTF; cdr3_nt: TGTGCCAGCTCACTTAAGAGGGAGGCTGGGGCCAACGTCCTGACTTTC
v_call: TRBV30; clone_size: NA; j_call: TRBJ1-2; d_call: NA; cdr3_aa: CAWSRSLSGPGINGYTF; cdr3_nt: TGTGCCTGGAGCCGTTCTCTCTCGGGCCCTGGGATTAATGGCTACACCTTC
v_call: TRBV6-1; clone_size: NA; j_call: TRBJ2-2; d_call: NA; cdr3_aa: CASSAGKAATGELFF; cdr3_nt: TGTGCCAGCAGTGCTGGGAAGGCCGCCACCGGGGAGCTGTTTTTT
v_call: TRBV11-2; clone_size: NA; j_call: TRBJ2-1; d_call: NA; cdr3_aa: CASSVPLSDEQFF; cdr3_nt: TGTGCCAGCAGCGTCCCTCTTTCTGATGAGCAGTTCTTC
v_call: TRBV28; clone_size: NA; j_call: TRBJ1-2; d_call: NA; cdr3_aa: CASSFGSNYGYTF; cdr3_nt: TGTGCCAGCAGTTTTGGCAGTAACTATGGCTACACCTTC
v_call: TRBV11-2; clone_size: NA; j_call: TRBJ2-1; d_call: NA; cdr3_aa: CASSLVMGGLGNEQFF; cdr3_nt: TGTGCCAGCAGCTTAGTCATGGGGGGGCTGGGTAATGAGCAGTTCTTC
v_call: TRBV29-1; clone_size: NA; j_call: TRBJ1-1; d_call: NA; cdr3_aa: CSVEDPEGRVFSEAFF; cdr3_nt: TGCAGCGTTGAAGATCCCGAAGGCAGGGTTTTTTCTGAAGCTTTCTTT